These 7 T cell receptor beta chains share one sample of origin, sequenced in a study of identical twins. A single record per CDR3 protein comes from TCRdb applying MiXCR to the 5' RACE reads. This repertoire shows some 760,000 distinct CDR3 sequences, 18% found once; its top ten account for about an eighth. This same sample was also part of a study on T cells expressing NK-cell markers.

Sequencing input: PBMCs. These TCRs come from a woman between 18 and 29 years old in good health.

The chain has TRBV20-1 and TRBJ2-7; no reliable D call. V was trimmed by 5 bases and J by 6 bases, leaving 20 bases between them. Germline V gene lookup returns CDR1 DFQATT and CDR2 SNEGSKA (reference sequence). This CDR3 has 14 amino acids. CDR3: CSALEVPVIGEQYF. The DNA of the CDR3 is TGCAGTGCTTTAGAGGTGCCCGTGATTGGCGAGCAGTACTTC.

V and J are TRBV6-2 or TRBV6-3 and TRBJ2-7; D gene unclear. V was trimmed by 0 bases and J by 2 bases, leaving 8 bases between them. Germline lookup yields CDR1 MNHEY and CDR2 SVGEGT. There are 14 residues in the CDR3. The CDR3 spells CASSYSRPTYEQYF. CDR3 nucleotide sequence: TGTGCCAGCAGTTACTCGAGACCGACCTACGAGCAGTACTTC.

The CDR3 coding sequence is TGCGCCAGCAGCTTGGCCGACAGGGTCGGAGGAGAAAAACTGTTTTTT. Translation: CASSLADRVGGEKLFF. The rearrangement joins TRBV5-1 to TRBJ1-4; 7 nucleotides line up with TRBD1. V gave up 0 bases and J gave up 8 bases; unmatched junction bases: 10. Looked up from germline, CDR1 is SGHRS and CDR2 is YFSETQ. CDR3 length: 16 residues. Together with reference TRBV5-1 and TRBJ1-4, the CDR3 gives the full variable domain: KAGVTQTPRYLIKTRGQQVTLSCSPISGHRSVSWYQQTPGQGLQFLFEYFSETQRNKGNFPGRFSGRQFSNSRSEMNVSTLELGDSALYLCASSLADRVGGEKLFFGSGTQLSVL.

This clonotype was picked up a small number of times. The chain recombines TRBV18 with TRBJ1-1; no clear D. Deletions cut 2 bases from V and 3 bases from J, with 7 bases between. Germline V gene data show CDR1 as KGHSH and CDR2 as LQKENI. This CDR3 region has 13 residues. CDR3 coding DNA: TGTGCCAGCTCACCAGACGGTTACACTGAAGCTTTCTTT. Translation gives CASSPDGYTEAFF.

This clonotype appeared a few times. The chain uses TRBV21-1 and TRBJ1-6; whether TRBD1, the table's D call, matches the DNA was not checked. TRBV21-1 is a pseudogene. The CDR3 totals 13 residues. The CDR3 region is CASIGRANSPLHF. The CDR3 nucleotides are TGTGCCAGCATCGGTCGGGCGAATTCACCCCTCCACTTT.

The CDR3 DNA sequence: TGTGCCAGCAGTTTAAGGGCGATAGATACGCAGTATTTT. Translation: CASSLRAIDTQYF. V usage is TRBV27 and J usage is TRBJ2-3; D gene unclear. Germline CDR1 MNHEY, CDR2 SMNVEV (reference sequence). Trimming left V 2 bases short and J 5 bases short, with 8 bases between. This CDR3 spans 13 amino acids.

In its sample, this clonotype was seen a few times. This chain joins TRBV12-3 or TRBV12-4 and TRBJ2-3; no reliable D call. V gave up 4 bases and J gave up 6 bases, with 14 bases separating them. The CDR3 has 14 amino acids. The CDR3 reads CASSWLSEEDTQYF. The CDR3 bases are TGTGCCAGCAGTTGGTTGTCAGAGGAGGATACGCAGTATTTT.